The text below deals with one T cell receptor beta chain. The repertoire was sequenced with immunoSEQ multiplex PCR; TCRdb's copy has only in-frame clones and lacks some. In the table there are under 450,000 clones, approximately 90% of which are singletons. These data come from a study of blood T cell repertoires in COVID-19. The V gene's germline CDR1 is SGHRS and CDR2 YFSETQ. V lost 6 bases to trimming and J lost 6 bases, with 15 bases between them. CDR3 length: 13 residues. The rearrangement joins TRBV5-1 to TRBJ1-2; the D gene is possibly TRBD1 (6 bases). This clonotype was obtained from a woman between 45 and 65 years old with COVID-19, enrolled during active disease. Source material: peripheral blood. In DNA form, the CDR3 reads TGCGCCAGCACTACGGCGGGGGCACATGGCTACACCTTC. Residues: CASTTAGAHGYTF. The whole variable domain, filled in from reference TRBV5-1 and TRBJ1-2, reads KAGVTQTPRYLIKTRGQQVTLSCSPISGHRSVSWYQQTPGQGLQFLFEYFSETQRNKGNFPGRFSGRQFSNSRSEMNVSTLELGDSALYLCASTTAGAHGYTFGSGTRLTVV.